These 11 T cell receptor beta chains share one sample of origin, sequenced in a study of blood T cell repertoires in COVID-19. Sequenced by immunoSEQ multiplex PCR; TCRdb stores in-frame clones only, minus some. The top ten hold roughly 5% of the sample, which has 110,000 or so clones, around 83% seen once. Source material: peripheral blood. The origin of the receptors is a woman in her sixties with COVID-19, enrolled during active disease.

V is TRBV5-6 and J is TRBJ2-7; TRBD1 might be the D (6 bases). The CDR3 totals 14 residues. Trimming pared 1 base from V and 5 bases from J, leaving 13 bases between. Per germline, CDR1 SGHDT and CDR2 YYEEEE. DNA for the CDR3: TGTGCCAGCAGCTTGCTCGGACAGTTGGACGAGCAGTACTTC. Its protein product is CASSLLGQLDEQYF. Supplemented by reference TRBV5-6 and TRBJ2-7, the full variable domain reads DAGVTQSPTHLIKTRGQQVTLRCSPKSGHDTVSWYQQALGQGPQFIFQYYEEEERQRGNFPDRFSGHQFPNYSSELNVNALLLGDSALYLCASSLLGQLDEQYFGPGTRLTVT.

The rearrangement uses TRBV5-6 and TRBJ2-5; 13 bases are a match to TRBD2. Unmatched junction bases numbered 1, after V lost 0 bases and J lost 2 bases. Germline V gene sequence: CDR1 SGHDT, CDR2 YYEEEE. The CDR3 loop spans 16 amino acids. CDR3 protein: CASSLGLAGGQETQYF. In DNA, the CDR3 is TGTGCCAGCAGCTTGGGACTAGCGGGGGGTCAAGAGACCCAGTACTTC.

This chain links TRBV9 with TRBJ1-1, with D unresolved. The CDR3 has 14 residues. Germline V lookup: CDR1 SGDLS, CDR2 YYNGEE. Trimming cost V 0 bases and J 1 base, with 7 bases left between them. In DNA form, the CDR3 reads TGTGCCAGCAGCGTAGTCCGGGAGAACACTGAAGCTTTCTTT. Amino acid sequence: CASSVVRENTEAFF.

CDR3 DNA sequence: TGTGCCAGTAGTCTTCGGGGGTTCGGTCAGGGGGCCTCCAATGAGCAGTTCTTC. Protein sequence: CASSLRGFGQGASNEQFF. The chain couples TRBV19 to TRBJ2-1; 8 nucleotides line up with TRBD1. Germline values: CDR1 LNHDA, CDR2 SQIVND (reference sequence). V shed 5 bases, J shed 6 bases, and the junction held 18 bases outside the gene matches. The CDR3 has 18 amino acids.

At least ten counts were recorded for this clone. The chain uses TRBV10-3 and TRBJ1-1; 7 bases are shared with TRBD1. V trimming: 3 bases; J trimming: 9 bases; junction bases outside the gene matches: 10. CDR3 length equals 14 residues. CDR1 is ENHRY, CDR2 SYGVKD, per germline. The CDR3 sequence: CAISESGTAEKAFF. As DNA, the CDR3 is TGTGCCATCAGTGAATCCGGGACAGCCGAGAAAGCTTTCTTT.

The V gene is TRBV9, the J gene TRBJ1-2; D possibly corresponds to TRBD1 (5 bases). CDR1 is SGDLS, CDR2 YYNGEE, per germline. CDR3 size: 14 residues. The ends were cut back, 0 bases at V and 7 bases at J, with 13 bases in the middle. CDR3 in DNA: TGTGCCAGCAGCGTAGCTTTGCAGGGCCGTGGCTACACCTTC. Translation gives CASSVALQGRGYTF. The full variable domain, completed using reference TRBV9 and TRBJ1-2, is DSGVTQTPKHLITATGQRVTLRCSPRSGDLSVYWYQQSLDQGLQFLIQYYNGEERAKGNILERFSAQQFPDLHSELNLSSLELGDSALYFCASSVALQGRGYTFGSGTRLTVV.

This clone is a singleton in its sample. This chain connects TRBV5-1 to TRBJ1-4; D may be TRBD1 (5 bases). Germline-derived CDR1 and CDR2 are SGHRS and YFSETQ. The germline V and J ends were trimmed by 0 bases and 6 bases, with 15 bases remaining between them. CDR3 size: 16 residues. Here the CDR3 DNA reads TGCGCCAGCAGCTTGGTAGGGGATTCTACGTATGAAAAACTGTTTTTT. This sequence encodes CASSLVGDSTYEKLFF.

The chain uses TRBV27 and TRBJ1-2; D may be TRBD1 (6 bases). V lost 1 base to trimming and J lost 7 bases, with 16 bases between them. In germline, CDR1 is MNHEY, CDR2 SMNVEV (reference sequence). The CDR3 totals 15 residues. CDR3 DNA: TGTGCCAGCAGTTTATGGGGGGGCTCAGTTGCTGGCTACACCTTC. This codes for CASSLWGGSVAGYTF.

This clone was detected a few times. V usage is TRBV7-8 and J usage is TRBJ1-1; D gene ambiguous. Germline CDR1 reads SGHVS; CDR2 reads FQNEAQ. The CDR3 runs 16 residues. The V and J ends lost 5 bases and 0 bases respectively, with 16 bases between them. The CDR3 DNA reads as TGTGCCAGCAGCCCATTCAGCGGGTTAATGAACACTGAAGCTTTCTTT. Amino acid sequence: CASSPFSGLMNTEAFF.

V is TRBV5-1 and J is TRBJ1-2; no reliable D call. Germline V gives CDR1 SGHRS, CDR2 YFSETQ. V lost 0 bases, J lost 7 bases, and 10 bases lay in between. This CDR3 region has 13 residues. The CDR3 bases are TGCGCCAGCAGCTTGGATGGGCCAGGTGGCTACACCTTC. It specifies CASSLDGPGGYTF.

In its sample, this clone was seen once. The J gene is TRBJ1-2, the V gene TRBV6-5; perhaps TRBD1 as D (5 bases). The V gene lost 6 bases and the J gene lost 7 bases, with 15 bases spanning the gap. CDR3 length: 13 residues. Germline lookup yields CDR1 MNHEY and CDR2 SVGAGI. The CDR3 coding sequence is TGTGCCAGCAGGGGCCAGGGAGGTACTGGCTACACCTTC. Its protein product is CASRGQGGTGYTF.